This T cell receptor (beta chain) was obtained from a study of Graves' ophthalmopathy and Graves' hyperthyroidism. Across the whole study: Stable hyperthyroidism referred to disease that showed no ophthalmopathy within 18 months of follow-up. Study observations and caveats: Blood also contained most of the expanded thyroid clonotypes above 0.001 frequency.

Clinical symptoms, serum thyroxine, TRAb, thyroid ultrasound and orbital computed tomography were relied on for diagnosis. Germline CDR1 WSHSY, CDR2 SAAADI. This CDR3 region has 9 residues. For repertoire sequencing, the TCR beta CDR3 regions were amplified from RNA transcripts. HTBI-primed RT-PCR formed the first round, and a multiplex PCR formed the second. TCRdb reprocessed the multiplex PCR reads via MiXCR and lists one record per CDR3 protein. The table records around 1.1 million distinct CDR3 sequences, about 35% of them present only once. This clonotype was found a few times. Its target is unknown.

The source is an adult man with Graves' hyperthyroidism. The chain employs TRBV10-2 and TRBJ2-5; D ambiguous. Material: peripheral blood or thyroid tissue (not recorded which). The CDR3 region has the DNA TGCGACGGCCAAGAGACCCAGTACTTC. This encodes CDGQETQYF.